This TCR beta chain derives from a study of blood T cell repertoires in COVID-19 (TCRdb year 2020). About the full investigation: The collaborator samples originated in the United States, Italy and Spain and spanned the acute and convalescent phases of COVID-19. HLA class I and class II types, where available, came from metadata supplied by the sample provider rather than from assay-based typing. Nearly every sample came with metadata listing a de-identified subject ID, COVID-19 status, age in years and sex. Deeply sampled blood TCRbeta repertoires from subjects exposed to, actively infected with, or recovered from COVID-19 were included in the dataset. The material from the prospective study consisted of cDNA or gDNA derived from T cells, B-cell-depleted T cells, or PBMCs. The repertoires were released in a freely available public database intended as a resource for research on the immune response to SARS-CoV-2. Samples were obtained from the ongoing ImmuneRACE study (first 160 participants) and from 1,254 subjects provided by 6 global collaborators. General conclusions and limits of the study: How much clinical and demographic metadata was included differed by source and by participant, and the metadata was provided uncurated.

TCRbeta CDR3 regions were amplified from genomic DNA by means of the immunoSEQ Assay, a bias-controlled multiplex PCR. As for the original processing: The number of nucleated cells in each sample was estimated by amplification of reference gene primers within the assay. Sequence reads were collapsed and filtered to measure the absolute abundance of every unique TCRbeta CDR3 rearrangement. For each sample, productive Simpson clonality was calculated as the square root of Simpson's diversity index across productive rearrangements. TCRdb mirrors the immuneACCESS table, restricted to in-frame sequences. Some clones are absent from its copies; in checked studies, under half trace to an unresolved V gene, and the reason for the others is unknown. The V and J calls and clone size come from that table; D and trimming were worked out from the DNA. The sample table holds about 210,000 clones, of which 80% were seen once. The top ten hold about 13% of the sample.

Remarks on this clone: This clone's antigen is unknown. No much larger clonotype is one base removed from it; base qualities were not supplied.

Collaborating institutions collected whole blood in K2EDTA tubes following their own protocols. For TCRbeta analysis, collaborator samples were shipped as frozen whole blood, as isolated PBMCs, or as DNA extracted from either sample type. V gives up 0 bases and J gives up 0 bases, and the segment between their germline ends measures 10 bases. Per the germline V gene, LGHNA is the CDR1 and YNFKEQ is the CDR2. The CDR3 covers 16 residues, taking in both the cysteine and the phenylalanine. The entry retains the CDR3 DNA only, 48 bases that are in frame from base 1. This sequence uses TRBV4-2 and TRBJ2-3, with no confident D gene call. The clonotype originates from a human donor in a cohort sampled during active COVID-19. The specimen sequenced was peripheral blood. This receptor carries the CDR3 CASSQDSSPSTDTQYF. The DNA is as follows: TGTGCCAGCAGCCAAGATTCTAGTCCTAGCACAGATACGCAGTATTTT.